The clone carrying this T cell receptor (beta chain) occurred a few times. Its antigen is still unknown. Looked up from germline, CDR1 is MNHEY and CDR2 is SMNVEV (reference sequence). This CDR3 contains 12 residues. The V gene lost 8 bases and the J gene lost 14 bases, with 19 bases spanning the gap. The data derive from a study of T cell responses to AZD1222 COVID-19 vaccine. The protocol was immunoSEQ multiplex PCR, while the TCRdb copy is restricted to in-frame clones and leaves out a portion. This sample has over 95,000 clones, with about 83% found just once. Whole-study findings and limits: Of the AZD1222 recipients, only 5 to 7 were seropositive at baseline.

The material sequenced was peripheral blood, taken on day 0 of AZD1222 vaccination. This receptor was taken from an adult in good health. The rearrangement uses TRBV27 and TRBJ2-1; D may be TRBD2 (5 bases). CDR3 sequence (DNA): TGTGCCAGCTCGAAAAACCGGGCCGGGGAGTTCTTC. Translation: CASSKNRAGEFF.